This T cell receptor beta chain emerged from a study of T-cell memory formation after mild COVID-19 (dated by TCRdb to about 2021). Background for the entire study: Most TCR sequence clusters were specific to one of the two donors. Two young, previously healthy adult volunteers made up the cohort, one male and one female. In a couple of donors, T-cell clones that expanded and contracted after mild COVID-19 were tracked by sequencing TCRalpha and TCRbeta repertoires over time.

What the study reported, not specific to this receptor: Only a couple of mild cases were covered by the study, and larger cohorts that include severe cases with pre-infection samples were considered necessary. Some responding clones were detected in pre-infection memory, which suggested that pre-existing cross-reactive memory T cells had joined the SARS-CoV-2 response. Clones contracting from day 15 to 85 had balanced CD4/CD8 phenotypes, while a second wave expanding from day 15 to 37 was biased towards CD4+. Whether the second-wave clones peaking on day 37 were SARS-CoV-2 specific was not confirmed. Contracting CD4+ clones turned up mainly in the CM and EM memory subsets, whereas EMRA was where CD8+ clones were enriched.

V has 3 bases trimmed and J has 6 bases trimmed; junction bases matching no gene number 6. The CDR3, from cysteine to phenylalanine, totals 15 residues. Of all the DNA, just the CDR3 is kept, 45 bases in frame from base 1. This clonotype was counted between two and nine times. The target of this receptor is not known. Base qualities are not at hand, and no much larger clone is one base apart. Sequencing took place on an Illumina NovaSeq 6000. cDNA libraries for TCRalpha and TCRbeta were prepared by 5'RACE using constant-segment primers, with sample barcodes and unique molecular identifiers added. RNA was extracted from every sample with Trizol reagent. Amplification of the libraries took two PCR steps, and the second step added a second sample barcode plus Illumina TruSeq adapters. Libraries were sequenced on an Illumina NovaSeq with 2 x 150 bp paired-end reads. Regarding the original processing steps: Reads were demultiplexed and collapsed into UMI-guided consensus sequences with migec v1.2.7. With mixcr v2.1.11, UMI consensuses were aligned to TRA and TRB V and J templates and assembled into clonotypes. Expanded or contracted clonotypes were those called significant by both edgeR and NoisET, with noise models trained on biological replicates. For edgeR calls, a false discovery rate-adjusted p below 0.01 and a log2 fold-change threshold of 1 were applied. PCA with hierarchical clustering of max-normalized trajectories of the 1000 most abundant clonotypes was used as exploratory dynamics analysis. The CD4 or CD8 phenotype of responding clones was assigned using the separately sequenced CD4+ and CD8+ repertoires. TCRdb reprocessing: public reads trimmed at Q25 with fastp, clones called with MiXCR, in-frame beta chains kept. Rows with a matching CDR3 protein are joined into one entry that keeps the most common DNA and genes. TCRdb assigned the V and J calls; the authors' analysis was not used. The table for this sample lists 300,000 or so distinct CDR3 sequences; more than 15% of them were counted only once. The top ten hold 22% of the sample.

PBMCs were isolated by Ficoll-Paque density gradient centrifugation. The sequence links TRBV12-3 or TRBV12-4 to TRBJ2-2; 8 bases in the middle match TRBD1. The sequence was collected from a man aged 18 to 29 who had mild COVID-19 (a few samples of this study predate the infection). The sample titles of this study are shuffled in the database, so cell type and time point are left out; the donor was told from shared clones. The source material was PBMCs or a T cell subset sorted from them (not recorded which). The bases read TGTGCCAGCAGTTTGGTAGCACAGGGGGCCGGGGAGCTGTTTTTT. The encoded protein is CASSLVAQGAGELFF.